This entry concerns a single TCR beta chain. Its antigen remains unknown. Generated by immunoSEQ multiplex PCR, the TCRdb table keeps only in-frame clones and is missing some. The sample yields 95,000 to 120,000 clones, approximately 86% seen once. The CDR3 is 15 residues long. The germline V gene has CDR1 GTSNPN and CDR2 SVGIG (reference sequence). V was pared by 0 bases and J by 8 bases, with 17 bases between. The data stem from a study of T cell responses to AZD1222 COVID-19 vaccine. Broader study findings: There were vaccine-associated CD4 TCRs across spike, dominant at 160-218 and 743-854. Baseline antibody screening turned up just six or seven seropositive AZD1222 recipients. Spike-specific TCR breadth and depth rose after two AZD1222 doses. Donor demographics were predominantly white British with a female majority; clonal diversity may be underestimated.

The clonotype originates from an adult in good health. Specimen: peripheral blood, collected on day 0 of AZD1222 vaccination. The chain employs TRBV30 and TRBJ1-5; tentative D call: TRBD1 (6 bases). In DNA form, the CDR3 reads TGTGCCTGGAGTGTTAACGGGGCAGGGGCGGAGCCCCAGCATTTT. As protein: CAWSVNGAGAEPQHF. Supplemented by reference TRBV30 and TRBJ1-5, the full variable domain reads SQTIHQWPATLVQPVGSPLSLECTVEGTSNPNLYWYRQAAGRGLQLLFYSVGIGQISSEVPQNLSASRPQDRQFILSSKKLLLSDSGFYLCAWSVNGAGAEPQHFGDGTRLSIL.